The rows below give T cell receptor beta chains drawn from one sample of a study of T cell repertoires in cytomegalovirus infection. TCRdb reanalysed the reads using MiXCR and keeps one entry per CDR3 protein. Of more than 150,000 distinct CDR3 sequences in the sample, 28% were seen once. The specimen was PBMCs. The origin of the receptors is a human donor in good health (CMV status not recorded). Some clones in this sample may be carry-over from other donors' samples. Both conserved end residues are part of each CDR3. The D gene is left open where the match is weak. Part of the rows lack a size; the others show once, few, many or a class for expanded clones.

J	D	size	V	CDR3	DNA
TRBJ1-2	NA	few	TRBV12-3/TRBV12-4	CASSPPYTF	TGTGCCAGCAGCCCTCCCTACACCTTC
TRBJ2-6	NA	NA	TRBV12-3/TRBV12-4	CASSRGTGANVLTF	TGTGCCAGCAGCAGGGGTACAGGGGCCAACGTCCTGACTTTC
TRBJ1-2	NA	NA	TRBV12-5	CASVRGEGFYGYTF	TGTGCTAGTGTTAGAGGAGAGGGCTTCTATGGCTACACCTTC
TRBJ1-5	TRBD1	NA	TRBV30	CAWSVDRGYQPQHF	TGTGCCTGGAGTGTGGACAGGGGGTATCAGCCCCAGCATTTT
TRBJ2-7	NA	NA	TRBV11-2	CASSLGGISYEQYF	TGTGCCAGCAGCTTAGGCGGCATCTCCTACGAGCAGTACTTC
TRBJ1-1	NA	NA	TRBV5-5	CASSPGLLNTEAFF	TGTGCCAGCAGCCCGGGACTCCTGAACACTGAAGCTTTCTTT
TRBJ1-3	TRBD1	few	TRBV15	CATSNGRDRGRNTIYF	TGTGCCACCAGCAACGGGCGGGACAGGGGAAGAAACACCATATATTTT
TRBJ1-1	NA	few	TRBV7-2	CASSLDGFMNTEAFF	TGTGCCAGCAGCTTAGACGGGTTCATGAACACTGAAGCTTTCTTT
TRBJ2-4	NA	few	TRBV24-1	CASLRGNIQYF	TGTGCCAGTCTCAGGGGAAACATTCAGTACTTC
TRBJ1-1	NA	NA	TRBV19	CASIGPGGEAFF	TGTGCCAGTATAGGGCCCGGTGGTGAAGCTTTCTTT
TRBJ1-6	NA	many	TRBV7-2	CASSLAPRDSPLHF	TGTGCCAGCAGCTTAGCCCCCAGGGATTCACCCCTCCACTTT
TRBJ2-2	NA	few	TRBV11-2	CASNTDRVNTGELFF	TGTGCCAGCAACACCGACCGCGTGAACACCGGGGAGCTGTTTTTT
TRBJ2-7	TRBD2	few	TRBV7-8	CASSLGPGGEDAAGFYEQYF	TGTGCCAGCAGCTTAGGCCCGGGAGGGGAGGACGCCGCGGGGTTCTACGAGCAGTACTTC
TRBJ2-3	NA	NA	TRBV2	CASTYRDTQYF	TGTGCCAGCACGTACAGAGATACGCAGTATTTT
TRBJ2-1	TRBD2	NA	TRBV5-6	CASSLLSGGAYNEQFF	TGTGCCAGCAGCTTACTTAGCGGGGGGGCGTACAATGAGCAGTTCTTC
TRBJ2-5	NA	few	TRBV29-1	CSVRDSETQYF	TGCAGCGTTCGGGACTCGGAAACCCAGTACTTC
TRBJ1-1	NA	NA	TRBV7-2	CASSHRDSGIEAFF	TGTGCCAGCAGCCATCGGGACTCGGGGATTGAAGCTTTCTTT
TRBJ1-2	NA	NA	TRBV7-8	CASSPSRGGVGYTF	TGTGCCAGCAGCCCATCGAGGGGGGGGGTTGGCTACACCTTC
TRBJ2-1	NA	NA	TRBV12-3/TRBV12-4	CASLSTGVGPYNEQFF	TGTGCCAGCTTAAGTACGGGGGTGGGCCCCTACAATGAGCAGTTCTTC
TRBJ1-6	NA	many	TRBV7-2	CASSLAGGGSPLHF	TGTGCCAGCAGCTTAGCGGGGGGGGGGTCACCCCTCCACTTT
TRBJ1-1	TRBD1	NA	TRBV19	CASSIGGGTGQASIEAFF	TGTGCCAGTAGTATAGGCGGGGGGACAGGACAAGCGAGTATTGAAGCTTTCTTT
TRBJ2-7	NA	NA	TRBV20-1	CSASLWGRPDSYEQYF	TGCAGTGCTAGTCTTTGGGGGCGTCCTGACTCCTACGAGCAGTACTTC
TRBJ2-4	NA	many	TRBV7-2	CASSLRGDDKNIQYF	TGTGCCAGCAGCTTGCGGGGAGATGACAAAAACATTCAGTACTTC
TRBJ2-7	TRBD2	many	TRBV7-2	CASSFWGTSRDEQYF	TGTGCCAGCAGCTTTTGGGGGACTAGTCGAGACGAGCAGTACTTC
TRBJ2-1	NA	few	TRBV25-1	CASSDPRAAYNEQFF	TGTGCCAGCAGTGATCCAAGGGCAGCCTACAATGAGCAGTTCTTC
TRBJ2-1	TRBD1	NA	TRBV13	CASSLGRTGQGSSNEQFF	TGTGCCAGCAGCTTAGGAAGAACGGGACAGGGGTCGAGCAATGAGCAGTTCTTC
TRBJ1-1	NA	once	TRBV7-2	CASSADSSMNTEAFF	TGTGCCAGCAGCGCCGACAGCTCAATGAACACTGAAGCTTTCTTT
TRBJ1-1	NA	NA	TRBV10-1	CASSESPVGITEAFF	TGCGCCAGCAGTGAGTCTCCGGTTGGTATCACTGAAGCTTTCTTT
TRBJ2-1	TRBD2	NA	TRBV29-1	CSVVGTSGGANNEQFF	TGCAGCGTTGTAGGGACTAGCGGGGGAGCAAACAATGAGCAGTTCTTC
TRBJ1-1	NA	few	TRBV6-2/TRBV6-3	CASTGLGNTEAFF	TGTGCCAGCACCGGGCTGGGGAACACTGAAGCTTTCTTT
TRBJ1-1	NA	NA	TRBV6-2/TRBV6-3	CASSPVKAMNTEAFF	TGTGCCAGCAGCCCTGTTAAGGCGATGAACACTGAAGCTTTCTTT
TRBJ1-5	TRBD1	NA	TRBV12-3/TRBV12-4	CASRPGTASNQPQHF	TGTGCCAGCAGACCCGGGACAGCTAGCAATCAGCCCCAGCATTTT
TRBJ1-4	TRBD1	few	TRBV5-1	CASSFQGASNEKLFF	TGCGCCAGCAGCTTCCAGGGGGCGTCTAATGAAAAACTGTTTTTT
TRBJ2-5	NA	NA	TRBV29-1	CSVGQAQETQYF	TGCAGCGTTGGACAGGCCCAAGAGACCCAGTACTTC
TRBJ2-2	NA	NA	TRBV3-1	CASSQTGLTEDTGELFF	TGTGCCAGCAGCCAAACCGGACTCACGGAAGACACCGGGGAGCTGTTTTTT
TRBJ1-1	TRBD1	few	TRBV6-2/TRBV6-3	CASSYPTGGNTEAFF	TGTGCCAGCAGTTATCCGACAGGGGGCAATACTGAAGCTTTCTTT
TRBJ1-1	NA	NA	TRBV6-1	CASSEWLGTTEAFF	TGTGCCAGCAGTGAATGGTTGGGAACAACTGAAGCTTTCTTT
TRBJ1-1	NA	NA	TRBV18	CASSPANRAENTEAFF	TGTGCCAGCTCACCAGCAAACAGGGCGGAGAACACTGAAGCTTTCTTT
TRBJ2-6	TRBD1	NA	TRBV20-1	CSASDRAGANVLTF	TGCAGTGCTTCCGACAGGGCTGGGGCCAACGTCCTGACTTTC
TRBJ1-1	NA	few	TRBV7-2	CASSRNLNTEAFF	TGTGCCAGCAGTCGGAATCTGAACACTGAAGCTTTCTTT
TRBJ2-1	NA	NA	TRBV5-5	CASSPMESSNFRNEQFF	TGTGCCAGCAGCCCAATGGAAAGCTCAAACTTTAGGAATGAGCAGTTCTTC
TRBJ2-1	TRBD2	NA	TRBV7-2	CASSLVAGGENEQFF	TGTGCCAGCAGCTTAGTAGCGGGGGGAGAGAATGAGCAGTTCTTC
TRBJ1-1	NA	NA	TRBV5-4	CASTQGSPQGQNTEAFF	TGTGCCAGCACCCAAGGGTCCCCACAGGGACAGAACACTGAAGCTTTCTTT
TRBJ1-1	NA	NA	TRBV5-3	CASSFDPLQENTEAFF	TGTGCCAGCAGCTTTGACCCACTCCAGGAGAACACTGAAGCTTTCTTT
TRBJ2-5	NA	NA	TRBV6-2/TRBV6-3	CASSFRLTQETQYF	TGTGCCAGCAGTTTTCGACTAACACAAGAGACCCAGTACTTC